This is a list of T cell receptor beta chains from one sample in a study of cytomegalovirus exposure and HLA in healthy donors. Only in-frame clones appear in the TCRdb table, and some are missing; sequencing was by immunoSEQ multiplex PCR. Of 100,000 to 150,000 clones listed, approximately 87% are singletons. The sequencing sample was made of PBMCs. The source is a man between 18 and 29 years old in good health and CMV-seropositive. Both conserved end residues are part of each CDR3. A D gene is named only where the DNA matches it firmly. The size field is filled for only some rows; it gives once, few, many or a size class.

v_gene	abundance	j_gene	d_gene	CDR3nt	CDR3aa
TRBV30	-	TRBJ1-1	-	TGTGCCTGGAGTGAAGGGGCAGGGAGGGGAGCTTTCTTT	CAWSEGAGRGAFF
TRBV28	-	TRBJ2-1	TRBD2	TGTGCCAGCAGTTTGGGAGGGGCGGGGTTGGATGAGCAGTTCTTC	CASSLGGAGLDEQFF
TRBV2	-	TRBJ2-2	TRBD2	TGTGCCACCTCCACCTCACTAGCGGGGGCTTCAATTGACGCCGGGGAGCTGTTTTTT	CATSTSLAGASIDAGELFF
TRBV6-5	-	TRBJ2-3	-	TGTGCCAGCAGTTGGAGAACTGGCACAGATACGCAGTATTTT	CASSWRTGTDTQYF
TRBV7-8	-	TRBJ2-3	TRBD2	TGTGCCAGCAGCTTCTTGACTAGCGGGGGGACAAACACAGATACGCAGTATTTT	CASSFLTSGGTNTDTQYF
TRBV6-1	few	TRBJ2-3	TRBD1	TGTGCCATCAGTGAACAGGACAGGGGTTCCACAGATACGCAGTATTTT	CAISEQDRGSTDTQYF
TRBV5-1	-	TRBJ1-3	-	TGCGCCAGCAGCCTTGGGGGGTCTGGAAACACCATATATTTT	CASSLGGSGNTIYF
TRBV6-6	few	TRBJ2-2	TRBD2	TGTGCCATCACTAGCGGGGGGCCGGTGGGGGAGCTGTTTTTT	CAITSGGPVGELFF
TRBV14	-	TRBJ1-4	-	TGTGCCAGCAGCCAATCCAACCTGGACAGAGCCAAGGAAAAACTGTTTTTT	CASSQSNLDRAKEKLFF
TRBV4-1	-	TRBJ1-3	-	TGCGCCAGCGGGGGCCTCGGAAACACCATATATTTT	CASGGLGNTIYF